This T cell receptor beta chain was recovered during a study of early stage breast cancer tumors. Study-wide background: Most invasive tumors, about 75% of the 16, were ER+/PR+/HER2-.

Study results and limitations: Comparing each tissue with blood distinguished tumor from normal in about 90% of the 16 patients. Compared with adjacent normal breast tissue, tumors showed around 2.7-fold greater T cell density and higher clonality.

Germline lookup yields CDR1 MGHDK and CDR2 SYGVNS. The CDR3 spans 15 residues. J gave up 3 bases and V 4 bases, and 7 bases lay outside the gene matches. A word on this clone: Its antigen remains unknown.

TCRdb's copy holds only in-frame clones and misses some; the assay was immunoSEQ multiplex PCR. This sample has 50,000 to 65,000 clones, with about 74% found just once. The V and J genes are TRBV25-1 and TRBJ2-7; 9 bases line up with TRBD2. Sequencing input: blood. The sequence was collected from a person between 30 and 45 years old with breast cancer. CDR3 coding DNA: TGTGCCAGCAGTGGACCTAGCGGGGTAGACTACGAGCAGTACTTC. This sequence encodes CASSGPSGVDYEQYF.